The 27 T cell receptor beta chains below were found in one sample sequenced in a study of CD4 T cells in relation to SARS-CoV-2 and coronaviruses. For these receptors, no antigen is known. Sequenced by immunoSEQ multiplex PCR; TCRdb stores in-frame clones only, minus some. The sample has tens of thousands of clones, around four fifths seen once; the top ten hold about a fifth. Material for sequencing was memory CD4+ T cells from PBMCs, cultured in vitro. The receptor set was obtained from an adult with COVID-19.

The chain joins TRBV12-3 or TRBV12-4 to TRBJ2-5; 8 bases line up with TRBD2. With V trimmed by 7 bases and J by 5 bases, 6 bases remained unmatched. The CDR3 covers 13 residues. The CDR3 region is CASTRRGGETQYF. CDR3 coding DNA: TGTGCCAGCACCCGACGGGGGGGGGAGACCCAGTACTTC.

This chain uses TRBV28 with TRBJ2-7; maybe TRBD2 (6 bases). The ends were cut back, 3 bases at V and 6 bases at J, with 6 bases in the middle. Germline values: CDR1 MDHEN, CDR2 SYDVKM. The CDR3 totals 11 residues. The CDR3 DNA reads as TGTGCCAGCAGTTTGGGAGGCGAGCAGTACTTC. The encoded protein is CASSLGGEQYF.

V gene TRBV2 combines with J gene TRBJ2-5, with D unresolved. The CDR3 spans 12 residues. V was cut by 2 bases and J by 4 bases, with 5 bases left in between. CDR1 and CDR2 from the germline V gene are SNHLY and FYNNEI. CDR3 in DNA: TGTGCCAGCAGTGAAATAGGAGAGACCCAGTACTTC. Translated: CASSEIGETQYF.

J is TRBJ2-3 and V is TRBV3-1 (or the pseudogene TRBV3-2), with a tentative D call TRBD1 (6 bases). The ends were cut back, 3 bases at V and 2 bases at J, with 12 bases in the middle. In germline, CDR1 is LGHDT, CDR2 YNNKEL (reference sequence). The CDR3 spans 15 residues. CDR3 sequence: CASSHGQLLTDTQYF. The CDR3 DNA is TGTGCCAGCAGCCACGGACAGCTCCTCACAGATACGCAGTATTTT.

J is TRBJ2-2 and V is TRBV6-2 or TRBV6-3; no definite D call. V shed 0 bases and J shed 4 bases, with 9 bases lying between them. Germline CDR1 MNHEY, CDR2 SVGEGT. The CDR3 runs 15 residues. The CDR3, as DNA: TGTGCCAGCAGTTACTCACCCACCGCCACCGGGGAGCTGTTTTTT. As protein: CASSYSPTATGELFF.

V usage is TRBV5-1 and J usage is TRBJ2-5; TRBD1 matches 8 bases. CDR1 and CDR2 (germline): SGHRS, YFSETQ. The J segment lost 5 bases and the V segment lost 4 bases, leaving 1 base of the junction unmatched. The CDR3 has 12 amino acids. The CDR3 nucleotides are TGCGCCAGCAGCCGGGACAGGGAGACCCAGTACTTC. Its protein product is CASSRDRETQYF.

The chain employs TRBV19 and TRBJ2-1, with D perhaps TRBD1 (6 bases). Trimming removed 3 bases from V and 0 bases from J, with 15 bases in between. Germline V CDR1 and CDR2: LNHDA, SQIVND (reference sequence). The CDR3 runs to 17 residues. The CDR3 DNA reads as TGTGCCAGTAGTATCGGCCACCAGGGGAGCTCCTACAATGAGCAGTTCTTC. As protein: CASSIGHQGSSYNEQFF.

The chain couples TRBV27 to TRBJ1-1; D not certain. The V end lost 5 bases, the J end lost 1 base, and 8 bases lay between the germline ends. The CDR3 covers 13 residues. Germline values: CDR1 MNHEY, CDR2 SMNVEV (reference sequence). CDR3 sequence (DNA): TGTGCCAGCAGTGGTTGGGGGAACACTGAAGCTTTCTTT. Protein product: CASSGWGNTEAFF.

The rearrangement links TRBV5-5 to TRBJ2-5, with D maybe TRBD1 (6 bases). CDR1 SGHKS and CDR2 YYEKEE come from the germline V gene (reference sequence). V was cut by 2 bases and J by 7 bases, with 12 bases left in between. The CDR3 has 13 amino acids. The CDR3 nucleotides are TGTGCCAGCAGCTTTGACAGGAGAGGGACCCAGTACTTC. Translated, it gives CASSFDRRGTQYF.

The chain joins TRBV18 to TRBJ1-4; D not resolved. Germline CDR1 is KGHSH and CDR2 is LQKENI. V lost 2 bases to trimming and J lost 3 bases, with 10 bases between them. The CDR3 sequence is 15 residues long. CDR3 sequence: CASSPEQEPNEKLFF. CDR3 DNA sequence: TGTGCCAGCTCACCAGAGCAGGAGCCTAATGAAAAACTGTTTTTT.

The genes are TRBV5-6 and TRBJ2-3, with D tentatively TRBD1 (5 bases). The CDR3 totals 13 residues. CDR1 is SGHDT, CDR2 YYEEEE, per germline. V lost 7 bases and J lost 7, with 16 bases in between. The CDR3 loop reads CASEGQGAYTQYF. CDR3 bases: TGTGCCAGCGAAGGGCAAGGGGCATATACGCAGTATTTT.

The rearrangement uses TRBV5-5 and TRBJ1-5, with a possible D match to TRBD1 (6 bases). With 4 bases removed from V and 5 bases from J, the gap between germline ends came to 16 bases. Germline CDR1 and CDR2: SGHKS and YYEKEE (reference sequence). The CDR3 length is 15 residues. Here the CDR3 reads CASSESTGRYQPQHF. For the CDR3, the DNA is TGTGCCAGCAGCGAAAGCACAGGGAGATATCAGCCCCAGCATTTT.

CDR3 nucleotides: TGCAGCGTGCATTCGGGGAGTGGCTACACCTTC. Its protein product is CSVHSGSGYTF. The chain has TRBV29-1 and TRBJ1-2; no firm D call. Germline V gene sequence: CDR1 SQVTM, CDR2 ANQGSEA. Trimming cost V 6 bases and J 7 bases, with 12 bases left between them. The CDR3 sequence is 11 residues long.

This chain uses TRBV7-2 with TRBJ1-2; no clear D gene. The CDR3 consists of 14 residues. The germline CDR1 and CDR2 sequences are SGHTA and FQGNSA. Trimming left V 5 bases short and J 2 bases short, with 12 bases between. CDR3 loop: CASSPHRGNYGYTF. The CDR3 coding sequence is TGTGCCAGCAGCCCCCATAGAGGAAACTATGGCTACACCTTC.

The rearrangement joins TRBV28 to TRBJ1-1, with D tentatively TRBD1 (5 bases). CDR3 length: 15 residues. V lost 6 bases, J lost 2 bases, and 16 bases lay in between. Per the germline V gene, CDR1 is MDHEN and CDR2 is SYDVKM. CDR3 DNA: TGTGCCAGCAGGGACCCGGGACGGATAAACACTGAAGCTTTCTTT. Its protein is CASRDPGRINTEAFF.

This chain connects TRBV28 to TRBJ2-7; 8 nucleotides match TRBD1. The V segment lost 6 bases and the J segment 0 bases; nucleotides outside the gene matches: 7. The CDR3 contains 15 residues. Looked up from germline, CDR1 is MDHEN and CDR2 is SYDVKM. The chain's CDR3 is CASSPRTGTSYEQYF. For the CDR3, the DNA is TGTGCCAGCAGCCCCCGGACAGGGACCTCCTACGAGCAGTACTTC. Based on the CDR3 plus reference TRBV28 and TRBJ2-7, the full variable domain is DVKVTQSSRYLVKRTGEKVFLECVQDMDHENMFWYRQDPGLGLRLIYFSYDVKMKEKGDIPEGYSVSREKKERFSLILESASTNQTSMYLCASSPRTGTSYEQYFGPGTRLTVT.

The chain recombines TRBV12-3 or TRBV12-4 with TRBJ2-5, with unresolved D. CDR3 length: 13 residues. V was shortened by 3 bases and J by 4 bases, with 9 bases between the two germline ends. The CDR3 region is CASSFNLGETQYF. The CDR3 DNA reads TGTGCCAGCAGTTTCAATTTGGGAGAGACCCAGTACTTC.

The CDR3 loop is CAWSVGQENSPLHF. The CDR3 bases are TGTGCCTGGAGTGTAGGACAGGAAAACTCACCCCTCCACTTT. The V call is TRBV30, the J call TRBJ1-6, with 7 bases identical to TRBD1. With V trimmed by 0 bases and J by 10 bases, 6 bases remained unmatched. This CDR3 is built from 14 residues. The germline V gene has CDR1 GTSNPN and CDR2 SVGIG (reference sequence).

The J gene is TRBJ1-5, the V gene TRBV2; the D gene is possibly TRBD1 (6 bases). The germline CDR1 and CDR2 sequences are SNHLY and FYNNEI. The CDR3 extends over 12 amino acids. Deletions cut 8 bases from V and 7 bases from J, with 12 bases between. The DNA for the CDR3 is TGTGCCAGCGGGGGCGGTTTGCAGCCCCAGCATTTT. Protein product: CASGGGLQPQHF.

CDR3: CASSTSTMRDTQYF. CDR3 sequence (DNA): TGTGCCAGCAGTACCTCTACCATGCGGGATACGCAGTATTTT. The chain uses TRBV28 and TRBJ2-3; D remains ambiguous. Per the germline V gene, CDR1 is MDHEN and CDR2 is SYDVKM. This CDR3 spans 14 amino acids. V shed 5 bases and J shed 6 bases, with 15 bases lying between them.

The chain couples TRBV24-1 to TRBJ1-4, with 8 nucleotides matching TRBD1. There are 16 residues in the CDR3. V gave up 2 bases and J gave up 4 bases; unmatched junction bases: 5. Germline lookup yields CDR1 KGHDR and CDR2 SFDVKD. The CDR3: CATSDSRDRINEKLFF. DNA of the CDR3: TGTGCCACCAGTGATTCGAGGGACAGGATTAATGAAAAACTGTTTTTT.

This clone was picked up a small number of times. The CDR3 here is CASSQSGQGLIQPQHF. The CDR3, as DNA: TGTGCCAGCAGCCAATCCGGGCAGGGTCTAATTCAGCCCCAGCATTTT. V usage is TRBV4-2 and J usage is TRBJ1-5; D perhaps matches TRBD1 (5 bases). From germline, CDR1 is LGHNA and CDR2 YNFKEQ. This CDR3 has 16 amino acids. V dropped 2 bases and J dropped 6 bases, with 17 bases sitting between them.

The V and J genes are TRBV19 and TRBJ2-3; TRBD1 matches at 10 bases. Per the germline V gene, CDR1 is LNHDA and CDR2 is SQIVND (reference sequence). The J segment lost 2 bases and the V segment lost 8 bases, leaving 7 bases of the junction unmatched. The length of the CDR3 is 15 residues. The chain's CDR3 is CASQDRGSSTDTQYF. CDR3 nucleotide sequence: TGTGCCAGTCAGGACAGGGGGAGTTCCACAGATACGCAGTATTTT.

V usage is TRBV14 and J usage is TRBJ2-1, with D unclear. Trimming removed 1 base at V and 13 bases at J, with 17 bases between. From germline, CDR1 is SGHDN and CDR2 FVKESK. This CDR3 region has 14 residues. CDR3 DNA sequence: TGTGCCAGCAGCCAAGTAGGTTCGGGCCCGGTACAGTTCTTC. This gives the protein CASSQVGSGPVQFF.

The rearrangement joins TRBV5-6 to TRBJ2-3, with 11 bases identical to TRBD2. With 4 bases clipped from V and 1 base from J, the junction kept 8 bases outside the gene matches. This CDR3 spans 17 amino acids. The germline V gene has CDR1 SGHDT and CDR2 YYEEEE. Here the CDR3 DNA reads TGTGCCAGCAGCATAAAACTAGCGGGAGTGGGCACAGATACGCAGTATTTT. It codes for CASSIKLAGVGTDTQYF.

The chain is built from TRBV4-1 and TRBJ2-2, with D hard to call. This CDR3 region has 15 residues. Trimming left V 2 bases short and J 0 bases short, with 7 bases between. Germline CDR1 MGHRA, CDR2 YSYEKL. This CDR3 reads CASSQSPANTGELFF. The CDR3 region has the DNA TGCGCCAGCAGCCAAAGCCCTGCGAACACCGGGGAGCTGTTTTTT.

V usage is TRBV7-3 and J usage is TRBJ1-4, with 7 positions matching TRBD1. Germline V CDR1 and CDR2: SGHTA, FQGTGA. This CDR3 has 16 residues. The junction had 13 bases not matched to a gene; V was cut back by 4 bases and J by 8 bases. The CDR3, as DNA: TGTGCCAGCAGCTCGACATACAGGGGAAGAGACGAAAAACTGTTTTTT. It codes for CASSSTYRGRDEKLFF.